One sample yielded the 27 T cell receptor beta chains listed below, sequenced in a study of blood T cell repertoires in COVID-19. Produced via immunoSEQ multiplex PCR; TCRdb's table is partial and in-frame only. The profile covers some 90,000 clones, with approximately 86% appearing a single time and more than 1% taken by the ten largest. The sequencing input was peripheral blood. All receptors derive from a man at least 80 years old with active or convalescent COVID-19.

The V gene is TRBV7-3, the J gene TRBJ2-1; D remains unclear. The CDR3 runs 14 residues. Germline CDR1 reads SGHTA; CDR2 reads FQGTGA. Between the trimmed V and J ends, which lost 2 bases and 8 bases, there was a span of 13 bases. The CDR3 DNA sequence: TGTGCCAGCAGCTTAGCGGCCGTGTCCCATGAGCAGTTCTTC. Amino acids: CASSLAAVSHEQFF.

V is TRBV19 and J is TRBJ2-7; 11 bases line up with TRBD2. The V gene end was trimmed by 7 bases and the J gene end by 3 bases; junction bases not matched to a gene: 11. The CDR3 totals 16 residues. Germline assignment: CDR1 LNHDA and CDR2 SQIVND (reference sequence). Here the CDR3 reads CASTPGTSGYYYEQYF. The CDR3 bases are TGTGCCAGTACCCCCGGGACTAGCGGCTACTACTACGAGCAGTACTTC.

This clone was detected once. The rearrangement joins TRBV2 to TRBJ1-4; D may be TRBD1 (5 bases). Germline values: CDR1 SNHLY, CDR2 FYNNEI. The CDR3 length is 13 residues. V lost 8 bases and J lost 7, with 14 bases in between. This CDR3 reads CASGRDGGEKLFF. CDR3 bases: TGTGCCAGCGGCCGGGACGGGGGTGAAAAACTGTTTTTT. Looking up the rest from reference TRBV2 and TRBJ1-4 gives the full variable domain: EPEVTQTPSHQVTQMGQEVILRCVPISNHLYFYWYRQILGQKVEFLVSFYNNEISEKSEIFDDQFSVERPDGSNFTLKIRSTKLEDSAMYFCASGRDGGEKLFFGSGTQLSVL.

This clone was seen just once. The V gene is TRBV19, the J gene TRBJ2-2; TRBD2 matches 14 bases. The CDR3 runs 15 residues. V lost 6 bases, J lost 6 bases, and 3 bases stayed unmatched. From germline, CDR1 is LNHDA and CDR2 SQIVND (reference sequence). The CDR3 loop reads CASRRLAGGAGELFF. The CDR3 nucleotides read TGTGCCAGTAGGCGACTAGCGGGAGGGGCCGGGGAGCTGTTTTTT.

The chain links TRBV6-1 to TRBJ2-1; 9 bases align to TRBD1. The V gene end was trimmed by 2 bases and the J gene end by 1 base; junction bases not matched to a gene: 3. Germline loops: CDR1 MNHNS, CDR2 SASEGT. The CDR3 runs 16 residues. As DNA, the CDR3 is TGTGCCAGCAGTGAAATTGGACAGGGGTCCTACAATGAGCAGTTCTTC. Its translation is CASSEIGQGSYNEQFF.

As DNA, the CDR3 is TGTGCCAGCAGTGAAGCGACGGGTGGAGGGCAGCCCCAGCATTTT. This codes for CASSEATGGGQPQHF. This chain connects TRBV6-1 to TRBJ1-5; no clear D gene. The CDR3 totals 15 residues. Germline CDR1 MNHNS, CDR2 SASEGT. V lost 0 bases and J 7 bases, leaving 13 bases between the germline ends.

This chain uses TRBV18 with TRBJ2-2, with D tentatively TRBD2 (5 bases). The CDR3 is 14 amino acids. In germline, CDR1 is KGHSH, CDR2 LQKENI. V gave up 2 bases and J gave up 5 bases, with 9 bases separating them. The CDR3 sequence: CASSPAGGTGELFF. The CDR3 coding sequence is TGTGCCAGCTCACCAGCCGGAGGAACCGGGGAGCTGTTTTTT.

V is TRBV30 and J is TRBJ1-5; the match to TRBD1 covers 7 bases. The V gene end was trimmed by 2 bases and the J gene end by 5 bases; junction bases not matched to a gene: 3. CDR1 and CDR2 from the germline V gene are GTSNPN and SVGIG (reference sequence). This CDR3 is 13 amino acids long. CDR3 nucleotides: TGTGCCTGGAGTCACAGGGGCGATCAGCCCCAGCATTTT. Translated, it gives CAWSHRGDQPQHF.

The chain employs TRBV5-4 and TRBJ2-1; 8 bases align to TRBD2. Germline V gene sequence: CDR1 SGHNT, CDR2 YYREEE (reference sequence). The V and J ends lost 2 bases and 6 bases, in that order; junction bases with no gene match: 7. The length of the CDR3 is 15 residues. CDR3 region: CASSLSRGRLNEQFF. The CDR3 DNA reads as TGTGCCAGCAGCTTAAGTCGCGGGAGGCTCAATGAGCAGTTCTTC.

A single count supports this clone. The V call is TRBV7-3, the J call TRBJ2-7; 12 positions match TRBD2. The CDR3 runs 17 residues. With 5 bases clipped from V and 1 base from J, the junction kept 9 bases outside the gene matches. From germline, CDR1 is SGHTA and CDR2 FQGTGA. The CDR3 here is CASSVITGLAGSYEQYF. Written as DNA, the CDR3 is TGTGCCAGCAGCGTAATAACAGGACTAGCGGGATCCTACGAGCAGTACTTC.

The chain recombines TRBV27 with TRBJ2-7; perhaps TRBD2 as D (5 bases). The CDR3 runs to 14 residues. Germline V gene data show CDR1 as MNHEY and CDR2 as SMNVEV (reference sequence). Between the trimmed V and J ends, which lost 7 bases and 2 bases, there was a span of 15 bases. CDR3 amino acids: CASTFWRPPYEQYF. The CDR3, as DNA: TGTGCCAGCACCTTTTGGAGGCCCCCCTACGAGCAGTACTTC.

V usage is TRBV5-1 and J usage is TRBJ1-2, with 8 bases that match TRBD1. The CDR3 contains 18 residues. V was clipped by 4 bases and J by 6 bases; unmatched bases: 20. Germline values: CDR1 SGHRS, CDR2 YFSETQ. The DNA for the CDR3 is TGCGCCAGCAGCAAAGCACCGGGACAGGAGTTAAGGGCTGATGGCTACACCTTC. Translating it yields CASSKAPGQELRADGYTF.

The chain couples TRBV9 to TRBJ2-1, with D uncertain. V gave up 0 bases and J gave up 2 bases, with 12 bases separating them. The germline CDR1 and CDR2 sequences are SGDLS and YYNGEE. This CDR3 region has 16 residues. DNA of the CDR3: TGTGCCAGCAGCGTAGTGGCCAGCGTCCCCTACAATGAGCAGTTCTTC. Amino acid sequence: CASSVVASVPYNEQFF.

This chain links TRBV6-4 with TRBJ1-6; D might be TRBD1 (5 bases). Germline loops: CDR1 MRHNA, CDR2 SNTAGT. V lost 3 bases and J lost 17, with 11 bases in between. The CDR3 has 11 residues. The chain's CDR3 is CASSDGADVHF. The CDR3 DNA sequence: TGTGCCAGCAGTGATGGGGCAGACGTCCACTTT.

V is TRBV4-1 and J is TRBJ1-6, with D hard to call. Trimming took off 3 bases at V and 0 bases at J, with 15 bases between the two ends. The CDR3 length is 18 residues. Germline CDR1 is MGHRA and CDR2 is YSYEKL. For the CDR3, the DNA is TGCGCCAGCAGCCAGGACGGACCGGGGAGCTCCTATAATTCACCCCTCCACTTT. This codes for CASSQDGPGSSYNSPLHF.

This clone has more than one count but fewer than ten. This chain uses TRBV4-2 with TRBJ1-6, with D maybe TRBD1 (5 bases). This CDR3 has 14 residues. V dropped 0 bases and J dropped 10 bases, with 10 bases sitting between them. Germline lookup yields CDR1 LGHNA and CDR2 YNFKEQ. The CDR3 region has the DNA TGTGCCAGCAGCCAAGATCAGGGAGGCTCACCCCTCCACTTT. Encoded protein: CASSQDQGGSPLHF.

V gene TRBV28 combines with J gene TRBJ2-1; TRBD2 matches 12 bases. CDR1 and CDR2 from the germline V gene are MDHEN and SYDVKM. The CDR3 totals 16 residues. V gave up 6 bases and J gave up 8 bases; unmatched junction bases: 11. The CDR3 DNA follows: TGTGCCAGCAGCTCCCGTCGACTAGCGGGAGTATATGAGCAGTTCTTC. Translation: CASSSRRLAGVYEQFF.

This chain connects TRBV5-1 to TRBJ2-1; TRBD1 matches at 7 bases. Germline V gene data show CDR1 as SGHRS and CDR2 as YFSETQ. This CDR3 comprises 15 residues. V gave up 5 bases and J gave up 0 bases; unmatched junction bases: 5. The CDR3 DNA reads as TGCGCCAGCAGTCCACAGGGGAACTCCTACAATGAGCAGTTCTTC. Amino acids: CASSPQGNSYNEQFF. The entire variable domain, with the rest obtained from reference TRBV5-1 and TRBJ2-1, is as follows: KAGVTQTPRYLIKTRGQQVTLSCSPISGHRSVSWYQQTPGQGLQFLFEYFSETQRNKGNFPGRFSGRQFSNSRSEMNVSTLELGDSALYLCASSPQGNSYNEQFFGPGTRLTVL.

The V call is TRBV6-2 or TRBV6-3, the J call TRBJ2-7; 8 bases are shared with TRBD2. Looked up from germline, CDR1 is MNHEY and CDR2 is SVGEGT. The CDR3 extends over 15 amino acids. V gave up 6 bases and J gave up 0 bases; unmatched junction bases: 7. Here the CDR3 reads CASSIAGYRSYEQYF. The CDR3, as DNA: TGTGCCAGCAGCATAGCGGGATACCGCTCCTACGAGCAGTACTTC.

The J gene is TRBJ2-1, the V gene TRBV7-9; 7 positions agree with TRBD2. This CDR3 contains 14 residues. V was pared by 3 bases and J by 8 bases, with 7 bases of the junction left unmatched. CDR1 is SEHNR, CDR2 FQNEAQ, per germline (reference sequence). The CDR3 DNA reads TGTGCCAGCAGCTTCGGACTAGACTCGGATGAGCAGTTCTTC. Translating it yields CASSFGLDSDEQFF.

This clone was found once. This chain connects TRBV11-2 to TRBJ2-2; D gene ambiguous. This CDR3 is built from 13 residues. Germline lookup yields CDR1 SGHAT and CDR2 FQNNGV. Deletions cut 2 bases from V and 1 base from J, with 2 bases between. CDR3 sequence reads: CASSLRNTGELFF. DNA of the CDR3: TGTGCCAGCAGCTTACGGAACACCGGGGAGCTGTTTTTT.

The J gene is TRBJ2-5, the V gene TRBV30, with D unresolved. CDR1 and CDR2 from the germline V gene are GTSNPN and SVGIG (reference sequence). CDR3 length equals 11 residues. The ends were cut back, 0 bases at V and 7 bases at J, with 6 bases in the middle. CDR3 residues: CAWSVLRTQYF. The DNA of the CDR3 is TGTGCCTGGAGTGTCTTGCGGACCCAGTACTTC.

The chain combines TRBV5-3 with TRBJ2-5, with 7 bases lining up with TRBD2. TRBV5-3 qualifies as an ORF whose function is uncertain. CDR3 length: 16 residues. Losses at the gene ends were 4 bases for V and 3 bases for J; bases not matched to a gene: 12. The CDR3 loop is CARSPYPAGVKETQYF. The CDR3 DNA sequence: TGTGCCAGAAGCCCGTACCCGGCGGGAGTAAAAGAGACCCAGTACTTC.

The chain uses TRBV27 and TRBJ1-2; D is unclear. The CDR3 has 15 amino acids. Looked up from germline, CDR1 is MNHEY and CDR2 is SMNVEV (reference sequence). The ends were cut back, 5 bases at V and 4 bases at J, with 17 bases in the middle. As DNA, the CDR3 is TGTGCCAGCAGTCCCGGTACGGAGATTTTCTATGGCTACACCTTC. It encodes CASSPGTEIFYGYTF.

This rearrangement joins TRBV24-1 to TRBJ2-3; D perhaps matches TRBD1 (5 bases). The CDR3 consists of 15 residues. Germline CDR1 KGHDR, CDR2 SFDVKD. Trimming took off 0 bases at V and 0 bases at J, with 6 bases between the two ends. The CDR3 loop is CATSDLAGSTDTQYF. CDR3 sequence (DNA): TGTGCCACCAGTGATTTGGCAGGGAGCACAGATACGCAGTATTTT.

The chain combines TRBV5-5 with TRBJ1-2; 10 bases fit TRBD1. V lost 4 bases and J lost 10; bases outside the gene matches: 10. The germline V gene encodes CDR1 SGHKS and CDR2 YYEKEE (reference sequence). CDR3 length: 14 amino acids. CDR3 in DNA: TGTGCCAGCAGCCCCGACAGGGGGCGGAAAGTCTACACCTTC. This sequence encodes CASSPDRGRKVYTF. Full variable domain (outside the CDR3, taken from reference TRBV5-5 and TRBJ1-2): DAGVTQSPTHLIKTRGQQVTLRCSPISGHKSVSWYQQVLGQGPQFIFQYYEKEERGRGNFPDRFSARQFPNYSSELNVNALLLGDSALYLCASSPDRGRKVYTFGSGTRLTVV.

This clone has a single count. V usage is TRBV5-1 and J usage is TRBJ1-2, with 8 bases lining up with TRBD1. CDR1 is SGHRS, CDR2 YFSETQ, per germline. With 2 bases clipped from V and 8 bases from J, the junction kept 8 bases outside the gene matches. The length of the CDR3 is 14 residues. The CDR3 nucleotides are TGCGCCAGCAGCTTCACGCAGGGGGCTAACGGCTACACCTTC. Residues: CASSFTQGANGYTF.